The 12 T cell receptor beta chains in this list originate from one sample, sequenced in a study of identical twins. MiXCR was run by TCRdb on the 5' RACE reads, yielding one entry per CDR3 protein. The sample yields 1.5 million to 2 million distinct CDR3 sequences, less than 35% seen once. Material for sequencing was cord blood. The receptors derive from a newborn girl in good health.

The CDR3 DNA sequence: TGTGCCACCAGTGATTCTGGGGCCAACACTGAAGCTTTCTTT. It specifies CATSDSGANTEAFF. V is TRBV24-1 and J is TRBJ1-1, with D tentatively TRBD1 (5 bases). The length of the CDR3 is 14 residues. Germline CDR1 KGHDR, CDR2 SFDVKD. V was trimmed by 2 bases and J by 2 bases, leaving 8 bases between them.

In its sample, this clonotype was seen many times. V gene TRBV7-2 combines with J gene TRBJ1-2, with D possibly TRBD1 on 6 matching bases. CDR1 SGHTA and CDR2 FQGNSA come from the germline V gene. V lost 5 bases and J 2 bases, leaving 12 bases between the germline ends. The CDR3 covers 14 residues. DNA of the CDR3: TGTGCCAGCAGCCCACGACAGGCAAACTATGGCTACACCTTC. Protein sequence: CASSPRQANYGYTF.

This chain joins TRBV7-2 and TRBJ2-1; D possibly corresponds to TRBD2 (5 bases). The J call may not be correct, given that the DNA end is closer to TRBJ2-7. CDR3 length: 14 amino acids. The V gene's germline CDR1 is SGHTA and CDR2 FQGNSA. In DNA form, the CDR3 reads TGTGCCAGCAGCCCGGACTTGTCCTACAATGAGCAGTACTTC. Translating gives CASSPDLSYNEQYF.

CDR3 residues: CAISWGVWSYNEQYF. CDR3 in DNA: TGTGCCATCAGTTGGGGGGTATGGTCCTACAATGAGCAGTACTTC. The V gene is TRBV10-3, the J gene TRBJ2-1; perhaps TRBD2 as D (6 bases). The J call may be wrong; the DNA end is better matched by TRBJ2-7. The CDR3 runs 15 residues. Germline CDR1 ENHRY, CDR2 SYGVKD.

About this clonotype itself: One junction end does not reproduce the germline sequence, and a read error may be involved. This chain uses TRBV10-3 with TRBJ2-1, with D possibly called TRBD1 or TRBD2 (6 bases each). The CDR3 has 14 residues. Per germline, CDR1 ENHRY and CDR2 SYGVKD. The CDR3 sequence: CAISEGGGYNEHYF. The CDR3 nucleotides read TGTGCCATCAGTGAAGGGGGAGGCTACAATGAGCACTACTTC.

Remarks on this clonotype: A junction end diverges from the germline sequence, so it may reflect a read error. The gene calls are TRBV20-1 and TRBJ2-1; 9 bases fit TRBD2. The germline gives CDR1 DFQATT, CDR2 SNEGSKA (reference sequence). The CDR3 length is 16 residues. The CDR3 is CSARKGSGGSCNEQFF. In DNA, the CDR3 is TGCAGCGCTAGAAAGGGTAGCGGGGGCTCCTGCAATGAGCAGTTCTTC.

This clonotype was counted between two and nine times. This chain joins TRBV7-2 and TRBJ2-1, with 10 bases fitting TRBD2. In germline, CDR1 is SGHTA, CDR2 FQGNSA. This CDR3 is 16 amino acids long. V was pared by 5 bases and J by 4 bases, with 8 bases of the junction left unmatched. CDR3 region: CASSPLPSGSYNEQFF. In nucleotides, the CDR3 is TGTGCCAGCAGCCCCCTACCTAGCGGGAGTTACAATGAGCAGTTCTTC. Using reference TRBV7-2 and TRBJ2-1 for the parts outside the CDR3, the full variable domain is GAGVSQSPSNKVTEKGKDVELRCDPISGHTALYWYRQSLGQGLEFLIYFQGNSAPDKSGLPSDRFSAERTGGSVSTLTIQRTQQEDSAVYLCASSPLPSGSYNEQFFGPGTRLTVL.

This clonotype came up a few times. The chain is built from TRBV20-1 and TRBJ1-2; TRBD1 agrees at 9 bases. V gave up 6 bases and J gave up 7 bases; unmatched junction bases: 6. The CDR3 runs 12 residues. Germline V gene lookup returns CDR1 DFQATT and CDR2 SNEGSKA (reference sequence). CDR3 loop: CSAPDRGGGYTF. The DNA of the CDR3 is TGCAGTGCCCCCGACAGGGGGGGTGGCTACACCTTC.

The J gene is TRBJ2-3, the V gene TRBV20-1; 10 bases are a match to TRBD2. The germline CDR1 and CDR2 sequences are DFQATT and SNEGSKA (reference sequence). The junction had 7 bases not matched to a gene; V was cut back by 0 bases and J by 4 bases. The CDR3 has 16 amino acids. The CDR3 sequence: CSARDGSGRGSDTQYF. The CDR3 DNA reads TGCAGTGCTAGAGATGGGAGCGGGAGGGGGTCAGATACGCAGTATTTT.

There are a few counts of this clonotype. The V gene is TRBV11-2, the J gene TRBJ1-2; 7 nucleotides align to TRBD1. Germline V lookup: CDR1 SGHAT, CDR2 FQNNGV. V was pared by 5 bases and J by 8 bases, with 11 bases of the junction left unmatched. The CDR3 consists of 14 residues. Written as DNA, the CDR3 is TGTGCCAGCAGCCCGCTACAGGGGAAGAGGGGCTACACCTTC. Translation gives CASSPLQGKRGYTF.

The chain links TRBV7-9 to TRBJ1-3, with unresolved D. Trimming took off 1 base at V and 0 bases at J, with 7 bases between the two ends. The CDR3 consists of 15 residues. Germline V gene sequence: CDR1 SEHNR, CDR2 FQNEAQ (reference sequence). The CDR3 bases are TGTGCCAGCAGCTTAGGACACAGCTCTGGAAACACCATATATTTT. Its translation: CASSLGHSSGNTIYF.

V gene TRBV28 combines with J gene TRBJ2-4; TRBD2 matches at 7 bases. The J call is uncertain, as TRBJ2-7 better fits the DNA end. Looked up from germline, CDR1 is MDHEN and CDR2 is SYDVKM. This CDR3 spans 15 amino acids. The CDR3 coding sequence is TGTGCCAGCAGTTTACGGTCCGCGGGAGTCGTCGAGCAGTACTTC. This sequence encodes CASSLRSAGVVEQYF.